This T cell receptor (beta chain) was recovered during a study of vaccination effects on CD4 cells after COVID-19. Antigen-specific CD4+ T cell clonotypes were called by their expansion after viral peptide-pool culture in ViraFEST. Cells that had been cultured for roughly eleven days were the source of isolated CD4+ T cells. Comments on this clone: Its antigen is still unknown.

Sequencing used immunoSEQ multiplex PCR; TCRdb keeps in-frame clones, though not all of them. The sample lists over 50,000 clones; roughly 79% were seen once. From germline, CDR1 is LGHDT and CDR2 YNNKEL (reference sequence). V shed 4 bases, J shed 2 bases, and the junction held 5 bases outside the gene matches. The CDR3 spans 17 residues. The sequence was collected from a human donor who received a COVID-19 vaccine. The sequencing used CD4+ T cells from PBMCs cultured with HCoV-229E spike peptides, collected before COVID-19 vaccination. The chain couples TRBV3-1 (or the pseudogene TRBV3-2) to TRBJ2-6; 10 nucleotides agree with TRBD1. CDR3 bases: TGTGCCAGCAGCCCCCGGGACAGGGGAGCTGGGGCCAACGTCCTGACTTTC. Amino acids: CASSPRDRGAGANVLTF.